The 16 T cell receptor beta chains below all came from one sample that was sequenced in a study of T cells generated in artificial thymic organoids. Semi-nested PCR with reverse primers in the TRAC or TRBC constant regions amplified each chain separately. TCRdb recomputed calls from the 5' RACE reads with MiXCR, one row per CDR3 protein. Here the sample spans under 7,000 distinct CDR3 sequences, less than 30% being singletons. Human HSPCs were combined with MS5 stroma expressing human DLL1. FACS-sorted CD34+CD3- hematopoietic stem and progenitor cells, with residual T cells removed, seeded the organoids. Their recognized antigens are unknown. Sequencing used naive CD8+ T cells grown in artificial thymic organoids from cord blood stem and progenitor cells. Described subset: CD3+TCRalphabeta+CD8SP T cells; for blood, CD45RO-CCR7+ naive CD8+ T cells. The source is a human donor who gave cord blood stem cells for thymic organoid culture, a cardiac surgery patient who gave postnatal thymus, or a blood donor (not recorded which).

This clonotype is judged medium-sized. As DNA, the CDR3 is TGTGCCAGCAGCTTAGTGGGGCAGGGGGACGACAATGAGCAGTTCTTC. Its translation is CASSLVGQGDDNEQFF. J is TRBJ2-1 and V is TRBV7-4; 7 bases are a match to TRBD1. This CDR3 has 16 amino acids. The V segment lost 1 base and the J segment 5 bases; nucleotides outside the gene matches: 8. Germline CDR1 SGHVT, CDR2 SQSDAQ. Full variable domain (remainder filled in from reference TRBV7-4 and TRBJ2-1): GAGVSQSPRYKVAKRGRDVALRCDSISGHVTLYWYRQTLGQGSEVLTYSQSDAQRDKSGRPSGRFSAERPERSVSTLKIQRTEQGDSAVYLCASSLVGQGDDNEQFFGPGTRLTVL.

This clonotype has a single count. V usage is TRBV6-5 and J usage is TRBJ2-5; D gene unclear. V was pared by 6 bases and J by 4 bases, with 9 bases between. The CDR3 is 12 residues long. Per the germline V gene, CDR1 is MNHEY and CDR2 is SVGAGI. The CDR3 DNA sequence: TGTGCCAGCAGCCCAAGGTCAGAGACCCAGTACTTC. Translated, it gives CASSPRSETQYF.

The table lists this clonotype with a few counts. The rearrangement joins TRBV7-9 to TRBJ2-2; D is perhaps TRBD2 (5 bases). The ends were cut back, 3 bases at V and 5 bases at J, with 13 bases in the middle. This CDR3 has 15 residues. Germline CDR1 and CDR2: SEHNR and FQNEAQ (reference sequence). The CDR3 DNA sequence: TGTGCCAGCAGCTTCGCAGTCCGAGGGACCGGGGAGCTGTTTTTT. This encodes CASSFAVRGTGELFF.

This clonotype is judged medium-sized. This chain connects TRBV18 to TRBJ2-4; 8 bases match TRBD2. The CDR3 runs to 15 residues. The V gene's germline CDR1 is KGHSH and CDR2 LQKENI. The V gene end was trimmed by 3 bases and the J gene end by 0 bases; junction bases not matched to a gene: 1. CDR3 in amino acids: CASSPSGVAKNIQYF. The CDR3 bases are TGTGCCAGCTCACCTAGCGGGGTAGCCAAAAACATTCAGTACTTC.

This chain uses TRBV5-1 with TRBJ1-6; tentatively, D is TRBD1 (6 bases). Germline CDR1 reads SGHRS; CDR2 reads YFSETQ. V was pared by 4 bases and J by 6 bases, with 17 bases between. CDR3 size: 16 residues. The CDR3 coding sequence is TGCGCCAGCAGCCTGGAACGGGAAGGGGGTAATTCACCCCTCCACTTT. Amino acids: CASSLEREGGNSPLHF.

This clonotype is termed medium-sized (0.01 to 0.1%). The CDR3 spells CASTGLAGRTDTQYF. CDR3 bases: TGCGCCAGCACGGGACTAGCGGGACGCACAGATACGCAGTATTTT. The rearrangement joins TRBV5-1 to TRBJ2-3, with 13 bases identical to TRBD2. The CDR3 totals 15 residues. Germline-derived CDR1 and CDR2 are SGHRS and YFSETQ. V was clipped by 6 bases and J by 1 base; unmatched bases: 2.

The chain links TRBV5-1 to TRBJ2-7, with a weak D call TRBD1 (5 bases). The CDR3 spans 16 residues. Deletions cut 0 bases from V and 5 bases from J, with 18 bases between. Germline loops: CDR1 SGHRS, CDR2 YFSETQ. CDR3 protein: CASSLAPLIQGHEQYF. DNA of the CDR3: TGCGCCAGCAGCTTGGCCCCTCTTATCCAGGGCCACGAGCAGTACTTC.

This clonotype counts as medium-sized (0.01 to 0.1%). This sequence joins TRBV7-9 and TRBJ2-3; 8 nucleotides align to TRBD1. The CDR3 covers 18 residues. Per the germline V gene, CDR1 is SEHNR and CDR2 is FQNEAQ (reference sequence). V gave up 1 base and J gave up 0 bases; unmatched junction bases: 9. The CDR3 region is CASSLEVWTGTSTDTQYF. CDR3 DNA sequence: TGTGCCAGCAGCTTAGAGGTTTGGACAGGGACTAGCACAGATACGCAGTATTTT. Full variable domain (remainder filled in from reference TRBV7-9 and TRBJ2-3): DTGVSQNPRHKITKRGQNVTFRCDPISEHNRLYWYRQTLGQGPEFLTYFQNEAQLEKSRLLSDRFSAERPKGSFSTLEIQRTEQGDSAMYLCASSLEVWTGTSTDTQYFGPGTRLTVL.

Relative to its sample, this clonotype is medium-sized. This chain joins TRBV7-2 and TRBJ1-5; no firm D call. Per the germline V gene, CDR1 is SGHTA and CDR2 is FQGNSA. This CDR3 region has 14 residues. The V and J ends lost 1 base and 2 bases respectively, with 6 bases between them. The CDR3 DNA reads as TGTGCCAGCAGCTTAGTGGGCCGCAATCAGCCCCAGCATTTT. Translating gives CASSLVGRNQPQHF.

With regard to this clonotype: The junction shows a germline mismatch at one end, possibly a read error. The chain couples TRBV10-3 to TRBJ2-7; D may correspond to TRBD1 or TRBD2 (5 bases each). This CDR3 contains 16 residues. Germline V lookup: CDR1 ENHRY, CDR2 SYGVKD. Written as DNA, the CDR3 is TGTGCCACCAGTCCTAAGAGGGGACGGCCCCTCTACGAGCAGTATTTC. Its translation is CATSPKRGRPLYEQYF.

This clonotype was seen only a few times. The chain carries TRBV7-6 and TRBJ2-2, with D perhaps TRBD1 (6 bases). The CDR3 contains 17 residues. Germline CDR1 is SGHVS and CDR2 is FNYEAQ. Deletions cut 1 base from V and 1 base from J, with 13 bases between. CDR3 nucleotides: TGTGCCAGCAGCTTAGGCCGACTGGACAGGAACACCGGGGAGCTGTTTTTT. Protein sequence: CASSLGRLDRNTGELFF.

This clonotype has just a few counts. This sequence joins TRBV4-3 and TRBJ2-1; D might be TRBD1 (6 bases). V shed 4 bases and J shed 7 bases, with 20 bases lying between them. The CDR3 has 16 amino acids. Germline V gene sequence: CDR1 LGHNA, CDR2 YSLEER. The CDR3, as DNA: TGCGCCAGCAGCCTAGGGACGGCAGGGGTGGGAAATGAGCAGTTCTTC. Its translation is CASSLGTAGVGNEQFF.

This clonotype was recorded at least ten times. The chain uses TRBV6-6 and TRBJ1-1, with D possibly matching TRBD1 (6 bases). This CDR3 contains 14 residues. Trimming took 6 bases from V and 1 from J, leaving 12 bases between them. Germline assignment: CDR1 MNHNY and CDR2 SVGAGI (reference sequence). CDR3 residues: CASSWTAKNTEAFF. The CDR3 nucleotides read TGTGCCAGCAGCTGGACAGCAAAGAACACTGAAGCTTTCTTT.

This clonotype is medium-sized within its sample. The rearrangement uses TRBV5-6 and TRBJ2-5; possibly TRBD1 for D (6 bases). Per germline, CDR1 SGHDT and CDR2 YYEEEE. The CDR3 is made up of 14 amino acids. The V end lost 2 bases, the J end lost 5 bases, and 13 bases lay between the germline ends. This CDR3 reads CASSLVGGLETQYF. CDR3 coding DNA: TGTGCCAGCAGCTTAGTAGGGGGTCTGGAGACCCAGTACTTC.

This clonotype is categorized as medium-sized. CDR3 in amino acids: CASSNRDNTDTQYF. The CDR3 DNA reads TGCGCCAGCAGCAACCGGGACAACACAGATACGCAGTATTTT. The chain uses TRBV5-1 and TRBJ2-3, with D perhaps TRBD1 (6 bases). V was clipped by 4 bases and J by 2 bases, with 11 bases between them. This CDR3 is built from 14 residues. CDR1 and CDR2 (germline): SGHRS, YFSETQ.

The V call is TRBV18, the J call TRBJ2-7; D uncertain. The CDR3 runs 13 residues. The germline CDR1 and CDR2 sequences are KGHSH and LQKENI. The V and J ends lost 1 base and 2 bases respectively, with 6 bases between them. CDR3 in DNA: TGTGCCAGCTCACCACGGCAGCCCTACGAGCAGTACTTC. Protein sequence: CASSPRQPYEQYF.